The 22 T cell receptor beta chains below all came from one sample that was sequenced in a study of blood T cells in healthy people across ages. A second roughly 6 to 11 cycle PCR used barcoded and J-beta primers. TCRdb reanalysed the 5' RACE reads using MiXCR and keeps one entry per CDR3 protein. The profile shows 650,000 to 700,000 distinct CDR3 sequences, around 52% of them singletons. What was sequenced was blood. The receptors shown here come from a woman of 80 years or more in good health.

The chain is built from TRBV5-1 and TRBJ2-1; D is possibly TRBD1 (6 bases). The V gene's germline CDR1 is SGHRS and CDR2 YFSETQ. The CDR3 has 17 amino acids. Trimming shortened V by 0 bases and J by 8 bases, and 21 bases separated the two germline ends. CDR3 nucleotide sequence: TGCGCCAGCAGCTTGGGGCCCCCCGTGGGGGCCTTGGATGAGCAGTTCTTC. Translation: CASSLGPPVGALDEQFF.

The chain is built from TRBV20-1 and TRBJ2-3; D call uncertain. The germline CDR1 and CDR2 sequences are DFQATT and SNEGSKA (reference sequence). CDR3 length: 14 amino acids. The chain's CDR3 is CSTERPTATDTQYF. The CDR3 bases are TGCAGCACAGAGCGCCCCACAGCCACAGATACGCAGTATTTT.

The V call is TRBV20-1, the J call TRBJ2-1; TRBD2 is a possible D gene (6 bases). CDR3 length: 15 amino acids. Looked up from germline, CDR1 is DFQATT and CDR2 is SNEGSKA (reference sequence). Trimming stripped 2 bases from V and 4 bases from J, with 15 bases between. The CDR3 region has the DNA TGCAGTGCTAGATTATCTGCGGGACGGTACAATGAGCAGTTCTTC. As protein: CSARLSAGRYNEQFF.

This chain uses TRBV20-1 with TRBJ1-6; possible D gene TRBD1, 6 bases. Germline V gives CDR1 DFQATT, CDR2 SNEGSKA (reference sequence). Trimming left V 4 bases short and J 11 bases short, with 12 bases between. CDR3 length: 12 residues. The DNA of the CDR3 is TGCAGTGCTAAGGGAGGGGGGACACCCCTCCACTTT. Its translation: CSAKGGGTPLHF.

This clonotype was seen repeatedly, ten times or more. The chain is built from TRBV7-2 and TRBJ1-2, with 7 bases aligning to TRBD1. The germline CDR1 and CDR2 sequences are SGHTA and FQGNSA. This CDR3 contains 15 residues. Germline trimming cut 5 bases from V and 7 bases from J; bases unmatched to any gene: 13. The CDR3 reads CASSPEQGRGGGYTF. Here the CDR3 DNA reads TGTGCCAGCAGCCCCGAACAGGGGCGCGGCGGTGGCTACACCTTC.

Only one count was recorded for this clonotype. This sequence may be a read error, since a much larger clone differs from it by one base. The V and J genes are TRBV7-2 and TRBJ2-5; 8 bases are shared with TRBD1. J was trimmed by 11 bases and V by 2 bases; bases with no gene match: 10. Germline V CDR1 and CDR2: SGHTA, FQGNSA. This CDR3 has 14 residues. The CDR3 nucleotides are TGTGCCAGCAGCTTATCGGGACAGGTCTACGGGCAGTACTTC. It specifies CASSLSGQVYGQYF.

In the case of this clonotype: Since a much larger clone is just one base distant, this may be a read error. The chain couples TRBV10-3 to TRBJ2-7; unclear D gene. V was shortened by 11 bases and J by 5 bases, with 25 bases between the two germline ends. Germline V gene lookup returns CDR1 ENHRY and CDR2 SYGVKD. CDR3 length: 15 residues. The CDR3: CAVTKTAFSYNEQYF. Written as DNA, the CDR3 is TGTGCCGTCACCAAAACAGCCTTCAGCTACAACGAGCAGTACTTC.

This chain links TRBV10-3 with TRBJ2-7, with 8 bases matching TRBD2. The CDR3 has 15 amino acids. The germline V gene has CDR1 ENHRY and CDR2 SYGVKD. Losses at the gene ends were 4 bases for V and 3 bases for J; bases not matched to a gene: 8. The CDR3: CAISGASGYDYEQYF. CDR3 coding DNA: TGTGCCATCAGTGGTGCTAGCGGGTATGACTACGAGCAGTACTTC.

Remarks on this clonotype: A much larger clone lies a single base off, so this may be a read error. The chain has TRBV5-1 and TRBJ2-1; TRBD2 aligns across 11 bases. CDR3 size: 16 residues. Looked up from germline, CDR1 is SGHRS and CDR2 is YFSETQ. This chain's CDR3 is CASSLGGTSGHNGQFF. In nucleotides, the CDR3 is TGCGCCAGCAGCTTGGGAGGGACTAGCGGCCACAATGGGCAGTTCTTC.

The rearrangement uses TRBV20-1 and TRBJ2-1; the D gene is possibly TRBD1 (5 bases). V lost 3 bases, J lost 9 bases, and 21 bases lay in between. The CDR3 is 15 amino acids. Germline V lookup: CDR1 DFQATT, CDR2 SNEGSKA (reference sequence). CDR3 sequence: CSASSGHRPWGEQFF. In DNA, the CDR3 is TGCAGTGCTAGTTCGGGCCACAGGCCATGGGGTGAGCAGTTCTTC.

As concerns this clonotype: The junction does not match germline at one end; this may be a read error. The gene calls are TRBV6-5 and TRBJ2-5; tentatively, D is TRBD1 (6 bases). CDR1 MNHEY and CDR2 SVGAGI come from the germline V gene. The CDR3 extends over 12 amino acids. In DNA form, the CDR3 reads TGTGCCAGCGAGGACAGTAGAGAGGCCCAGTACTTC. Its translation: CASEDSREAQYF.

V and J are TRBV20-1 and TRBJ1-3; D unresolved. The CDR3 is 14 residues long. Germline values: CDR1 DFQATT, CDR2 SNEGSKA (reference sequence). Deletions cut 5 bases from V and 4 bases from J, with 15 bases between. CDR3 sequence: CSAYSMGAGNTIYF. The CDR3 DNA follows: TGCAGTGCTTATTCGATGGGCGCCGGAAACACCATATATTTT.

This clonotype was found a few times. V and J are TRBV29-1 and TRBJ2-5; TRBD1 matches at 9 bases. The tail of the sequence fits TRBJ2-7 better, so the J call may be wrong. The CDR3 is 14 residues long. Germline V lookup: CDR1 SQVTM, CDR2 ANQGSEA. CDR3 in amino acids: CSVGSGTGFREQYF. The CDR3 region has the DNA TGCAGCGTTGGTTCCGGGACAGGGTTTCGCGAGCAGTACTTC.

The V call is TRBV4-1, the J call TRBJ2-5; the match to TRBD2 covers 15 bases. Germline trimming cut 5 bases from V and 5 bases from J; bases unmatched to any gene: 12. The CDR3 runs to 18 residues. Germline loops: CDR1 MGHRA, CDR2 YSYEKL. The CDR3 reads CASSFWTSGGALSETQYF. Here the CDR3 DNA reads TGCGCCAGCAGCTTCTGGACTAGCGGGGGGGCCCTTTCTGAGACCCAGTACTTC.

The chain carries TRBV27 and TRBJ2-5; D possibly corresponds to TRBD1 (6 bases). Germline V CDR1 and CDR2: MNHEY, SMNVEV (reference sequence). The length of the CDR3 is 15 residues. The ends were cut back, 7 bases at V and 11 bases at J, with 26 bases in the middle. The CDR3 spells CASTLYQDRRNEQYF. The CDR3 DNA reads TGTGCCAGCACCCTTTACCAGGACAGACGCAATGAGCAGTACTTC.

The table lists this clonotype with a few counts. The chain couples TRBV20-1 to TRBJ2-7; possible D gene TRBD1, 5 bases. Trimming removed 6 bases at V and 0 bases at J, with 15 bases between. The CDR3 is made up of 14 amino acids. CDR1 is DFQATT, CDR2 SNEGSKA, per germline (reference sequence). The CDR3 protein is CSATDTRSSYEQYF. DNA of the CDR3: TGCAGTGCGACGGACACCCGGAGCTCCTACGAGCAGTACTTC.

This clonotype appeared many times. The V gene is TRBV27, the J gene TRBJ2-7; 14 bases agree with TRBD2. From germline, CDR1 is MNHEY and CDR2 SMNVEV (reference sequence). This CDR3 comprises 16 residues. The V gene end was trimmed by 7 bases and the J gene end by 7 bases; junction bases not matched to a gene: 12. CDR3 amino acids: CASNPPGLAGGSEQYF. CDR3 coding DNA: TGTGCCAGCAACCCCCCAGGACTAGCGGGAGGAAGTGAGCAGTACTTC.

The CDR3 bases are TGTGCCAGCAGCTTACCCCTGGGACAGACGGAGACCCAGTACTTC. Translating it yields CASSLPLGQTETQYF. V is TRBV6-6 and J is TRBJ2-7; 7 bases are a match to TRBD1. TRBJ2-5 explains the end of the DNA better; the J call may be wrong. Germline V CDR1 and CDR2: MNHNY, SVGAGI (reference sequence). The CDR3 has 15 amino acids.

This clonotype came up a few times. V usage is TRBV9 and J usage is TRBJ2-7; the D gene is possibly TRBD1 (5 bases). The V end was cut by 0 bases, the J end by 7 bases, with 11 bases between. CDR3 size: 13 residues. Germline CDR1 and CDR2: SGDLS and YYNGEE. The CDR3 here is CASSVGQQGEQYF. In DNA, the CDR3 is TGTGCCAGCAGCGTAGGACAGCAAGGAGAGCAGTACTTC.

Of note for this clonotype: Just one base apart from a much larger clone, this may be a read error. The chain links TRBV29-1 to TRBJ2-7; D is tentatively TRBD1 or TRBD2 (6 bases each). This CDR3 spans 13 amino acids. Germline CDR1 and CDR2: SQVTM and ANQGSEA. As DNA, the CDR3 is TGCAGCGCTGAAGGGGGAGGCGTCAACGAGCAGTACTTC. Protein product: CSAEGGGVNEQYF.

This rearrangement joins TRBV15 to TRBJ2-3, with 10 nucleotides matching TRBD1. Per the germline V gene, CDR1 is LNHNV and CDR2 is YYDKDF (reference sequence). CDR3 length: 16 residues. Losses at the gene ends were 5 bases for V and 5 bases for J; bases not matched to a gene: 10. CDR3 DNA: TGTGCCACCAGCGTAGAAGGGACAGGGGACGGAGATACGCAGTATTTT. Translated, it gives CATSVEGTGDGDTQYF.

The chain employs TRBV25-1 and TRBJ2-7, with 8 bases aligning to TRBD2. The germline V gene has CDR1 MGHDK and CDR2 SYGVNS. The CDR3 runs 16 residues. V was pared by 1 base and J by 7 bases, with 12 bases of the junction left unmatched. In DNA, the CDR3 is TGTGCCAGCAGTGAATTAGCGGGGCCGAACTACAATGAGCAGTACTTC. It encodes CASSELAGPNYNEQYF.